This is a list of T cell receptor beta chains from one sample in a study of cytomegalovirus exposure and HLA in healthy donors. Here immunoSEQ multiplex PCR was the method, and the copy in TCRdb shows in-frame clones only, minus some. The sample consists of just over 95,000 clones, 78% of them appearing once. The sequencing sample was made of PBMCs. The receptor set was obtained from a woman aged 40 to 50 in good health and CMV-seropositive. The conserved cysteine and the conserved F or W are not part of the CDR3 here.

TRBV29-1,TRBJ2-3,SVPGGGGLAGVLGYGDTQY
TRBV5-1,TRBJ2-2,ASSRDGTGTGELF
TRBV6-5,TRBJ2-1,ASRPSGMGEQF
TRBV5-1,TRBJ2-5,ASSPVAGSRQETQY
TRBV15,TRBJ2-5,ATSRDRNSGRAGETQY
TRBV27,TRBJ2-2,ASSFRLAGGRTGELF
TRBV4-1,TRBJ1-5,ASSQGAGSNQPQH
TRBV28,TRBJ2-3,ASSSRSGRARTDTQY
TRBV6-1,TRBJ2-1,ASWTSGNYEQF
TRBV5-1,TRBJ2-1,ASSLAGGRALGNEQF
TRBV7-2,TRBJ1-5,ASSPLGGVSEPQH
TRBV14,TRBJ2-7,ASSELYGRKHEQY
TRBV5-1,TRBJ2-1,ASSLRLAGDNEQF
TRBV30,TRBJ2-2,AWSRPGQYTGELF
TRBV6-4,TRBJ2-1,ASSEGRLGYNEQF
TRBV10-1,TRBJ2-1,AIETGAYNEQF
TRBV5-1,TRBJ2-5,ASSAGQGETQY
TRBV30,TRBJ2-5,AWGSRTGVAETQY
TRBV5-5,TRBJ2-3,ASSHLARGSTDTQY
TRBV5-1,TRBJ2-5,ASSLAPAAETQY
TRBV5-1,TRBJ2-3,ARAGGPVDTQY
TRBV6-1,TRBJ2-2,ASRRVQDTGELF
TRBV28,TRBJ2-1,ASSSPAGSSYNEQF
TRBV5-4,TRBJ1-1,ASSFQGAPGTEAF
TRBV6-1,TRBJ1-4,ASRQTNEKLF
TRBV19,TRBJ1-1,ASSNGQGALEAF
TRBV4-2,TRBJ1-1,ASSQVQGGTEAF
TRBV6-1,TRBJ2-1,ASSDQDMTSYNEQF
TRBV2,TRBJ2-7,ASTPRTSYEQY
TRBV18,TRBJ1-1,ASSPIPGQGTEAF
TRBV5-1,TRBJ2-7,ASSLDGRPQY
TRBV6-1,TRBJ2-3,ASSELSGTGSDTQY
TRBV15,TRBJ1-4,ATSAKPGQGNHEKLF
TRBV11-1,TRBJ2-1,ASSLWDSGRYNEQF
TRBV27,TRBJ2-7,ASSLLASGRVSFEY
TRBV7-2,TRBJ2-1,ASSLKRAGNEQF
TRBV6-5,TRBJ2-2,ASSLGAAGELF
TRBV2,-,ASREGQGLSYEQY